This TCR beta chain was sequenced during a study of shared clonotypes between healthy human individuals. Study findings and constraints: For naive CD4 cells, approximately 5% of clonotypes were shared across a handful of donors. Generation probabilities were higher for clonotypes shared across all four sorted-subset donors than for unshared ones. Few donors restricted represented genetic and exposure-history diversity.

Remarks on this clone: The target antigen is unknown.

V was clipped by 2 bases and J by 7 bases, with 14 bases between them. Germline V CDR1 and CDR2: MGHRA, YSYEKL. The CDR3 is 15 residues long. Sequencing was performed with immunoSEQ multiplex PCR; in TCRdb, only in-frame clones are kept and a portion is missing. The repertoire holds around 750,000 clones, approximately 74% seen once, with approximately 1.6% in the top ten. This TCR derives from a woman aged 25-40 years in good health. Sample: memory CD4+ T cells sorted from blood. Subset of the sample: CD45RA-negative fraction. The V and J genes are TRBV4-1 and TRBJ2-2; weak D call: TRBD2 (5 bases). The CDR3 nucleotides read TGCGCCAGCAGCCAACCGACTAAGGCGAACGGGGAGCTGTTTTTT. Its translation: CASSQPTKANGELFF.